These T cell receptor beta chains were read from a single sample in a study of T cell repertoires in cytomegalovirus infection. TCRdb fed the reads into MiXCR, producing one record per CDR3 protein. The sample lists hundreds of thousands of distinct CDR3 sequences, less than 25% occurring once. Specimen: CD8+ T cells from PBMCs. The receptors stem from a human donor in good health (CMV status not recorded). Some clones in this sample may be carry-over from other donors' samples. Each CDR3 is given with its conserved first and last residue.

v_call: TRBV5-6
cdr3_aa: CASSERVYGAYNEQFF

v_call: TRBV29-1
cdr3_aa: CSVGDLRTDTQYF

v_call: TRBV25-1
cdr3_aa: CASSERFYLRDGTSTDTQYF

v_call: TRBV7-6
cdr3_aa: CASSRQVGVANTGELFF

v_call: TRBV12-3/TRBV12-4
cdr3_aa: CASTPAVYDEQFF

v_call: TRBV7-9
cdr3_aa: CASSPQPPMASGYTF

v_call: TRBV20-1
cdr3_aa: CSAEPSRYNSPLHF

v_call: TRBV7-2
cdr3_aa: CASSPGTGGRRQPQHF

v_call: TRBV6-5
cdr3_aa: CASRSTSNEQFF

v_call: TRBV2
cdr3_aa: CASSEVRGAKDTQYF

v_call: TRBV20-1
cdr3_aa: CSAVGLAGNEQFF

v_call: TRBV7-4
cdr3_aa: CASSADSFLSSYEQYF

v_call: TRBV7-9
cdr3_aa: CASSLDGVDTQYF

v_call: TRBV29-1
cdr3_aa: CSVSPDTSSTDTQYF

v_call: TRBV20-1
cdr3_aa: CSARDYRTHNTEAFF

v_call: TRBV6-1
cdr3_aa: CASGTTTYNEQFF

v_call: TRBV27
cdr3_aa: CASKGPLYGTEAFF

v_call: TRBV28
cdr3_aa: CASRLRGVPYEQYF

v_call: TRBV6-2/TRBV6-3
cdr3_aa: CASSATGWNQPQHF

v_call: TRBV4-1
cdr3_aa: CASSPSSGTGGATGELFF

v_call: TRBV10-3
cdr3_aa: CAISDGDRATEAFF

v_call: TRBV7-9
cdr3_aa: CASSLDGQGGNTIYF

v_call: TRBV28
cdr3_aa: CASSSETWDRTYEQYF

v_call: TRBV7-9
cdr3_aa: CASSLLDGSSTDTQYF

v_call: TRBV7-9
cdr3_aa: CASSFLTGGGTEAFF

v_call: TRBV12-3/TRBV12-4
cdr3_aa: CASSPPGTQPQHF

v_call: TRBV7-9
cdr3_aa: CASSLEQWLGSNEQFF

v_call: TRBV7-3
cdr3_aa: CASSLMDTYNEQFF

v_call: TRBV7-9
cdr3_aa: CASSPRDRVFETQYF

v_call: TRBV14
cdr3_aa: CASSHRGTNSWYGYTF

v_call: TRBV29-1
cdr3_aa: CSVQEGLGQPQHF

v_call: TRBV25-1
cdr3_aa: CASSEFEGNEQFF

v_call: TRBV7-2
cdr3_aa: CASRTYSFTGNTIYF

v_call: TRBV11-1
cdr3_aa: CASSGGQLGTEAFF

v_call: TRBV6-5
cdr3_aa: CASSPLEGGNTQYF